This entry concerns a single T cell receptor (beta chain). Generated by immunoSEQ multiplex PCR, the TCRdb table keeps only in-frame clones and is missing some. The sample includes over 100,000 clones, approximately 90% of them seen just once. The source of the sample is a study of blood T cell repertoires in COVID-19. Across the whole study: The study drew acute and convalescent COVID-19 samples from the United States, Italy and Spain. PBMCs, B-cell-depleted T cells, or T cells provided the cDNA or gDNA that made up the material.

Trimming shortened V by 1 base and J by 0 bases, and 8 bases separated the two germline ends. The V gene's germline CDR1 is SGHNT and CDR2 YYREEE (reference sequence). The CDR3 consists of 15 residues. The clonotype comes from a human donor in a cohort sampled during active COVID-19. This sequence joins TRBV5-4 and TRBJ2-1; D is unresolved. The sample taken for sequencing was peripheral blood. As DNA, the CDR3 is TGTGCCAGCAGCTTGCGTCAGGTCTCCTACAATGAGCAGTTCTTC. Its translation: CASSLRQVSYNEQFF.